This paragraph covers one T cell receptor (beta chain) sequence. No antigen is known for it. The data were obtained in a study of T cell responses to AZD1222 COVID-19 vaccine. This table comes from immunoSEQ multiplex PCR, and its TCRdb copy is limited to in-frame clones, with some not included. The sample yields 60,000 to 90,000 clones, about 83% seen once. The CDR3 totals 18 residues. CDR1 and CDR2 from the germline V gene are LGHNA and YNFKEQ. Trimming removed 4 bases from V and 1 base from J; junction bases left unmatched: 11. Regarding the study as a whole: Repertoires were sampled only after the peak T cell response. Variant regions that are unmutated are reportedly the target of nearly half of spike-specific TCRs. Most donors were white British and more were female, and clonal diversity was possibly underestimated.

The source is an adult who received the MenACWY meningococcal vaccine as a control. The sample here was peripheral blood, taken 28 days after the second dose of the MenACWY control vaccine. V and J are TRBV4-2 and TRBJ1-3; 9 positions match TRBD1. CDR3 region: CASSLLQGGQGSGNTIYF. CDR3 DNA sequence: TGTGCCAGCAGCCTCCTTCAGGGGGGACAGGGATCTGGAAACACCATATATTTT.